A selection of T cell receptor beta chains follows, all from one sample in a study of immune evolution from preneoplasia to lung adenocarcinoma. Clones were sequenced by immunoSEQ multiplex PCR, and TCRdb holds only the in-frame ones, with some missing. This table holds about 5,000 clones, 82% found once. Material for sequencing was FFPE lung adenocarcinoma in situ tissue. These TCRs come from a person aged 65 to 79 with lung adenocarcinoma. CDR3s include the opening cysteine and the closing phenylalanine or tryptophan. The order of the fields is CDR3 DNA, CDR3 protein, D gene, clone size, J gene, V gene, CDR3 length. A D gene is named only where the DNA matches it firmly. For some rows the clone size is stated as once, few or many, or as a class when expanded; others skip it.

cdr3_nt: TGTGCCAGCAGTGATGGAGCCTCGGGACAGTCTGTCTACACCTTC
cdr3_aa: CASSDGASGQSVYTF
d_call: TRBD1
clone_size: NA
j_call: TRBJ1-2
v_call: TRBV6-1
cdr3_length: 15

cdr3_nt: TGTGCCAGCAGACCTGCTGGAGGGTCCTACAATGAGCAGTTCTTC
cdr3_aa: CASRPAGGSYNEQFF
d_call: NA
clone_size: once
j_call: TRBJ2-1
v_call: TRBV7-9
cdr3_length: 15

cdr3_nt: TGTGCCAGCAGTGAAGGGGCGGGAGGAGGGGAGACCCAGTACTTC
cdr3_aa: CASSEGAGGGETQYF
d_call: TRBD2
clone_size: NA
j_call: TRBJ2-5
v_call: TRBV2
cdr3_length: 15

cdr3_nt: TGTGCCAGTAAGGGACAGGCAGGCGGTCAGCCCCAGCATTTT
cdr3_aa: CASKGQAGGQPQHF
d_call: TRBD1
clone_size: NA
j_call: TRBJ1-5
v_call: TRBV19
cdr3_length: 14

cdr3_nt: TGTGCCAGCAAAGGGTATCAGGACACCGGGGAGCTGTTTTTT
cdr3_aa: CASKGYQDTGELFF
d_call: NA
clone_size: once
j_call: TRBJ2-2
v_call: TRBV2
cdr3_length: 14

cdr3_nt: TGCGCCGTCGTTCCCGGGGGGACCCCTAATGAGCAGTTCTTC
cdr3_aa: CAVVPGGTPNEQFF
d_call: TRBD2
clone_size: NA
j_call: TRBJ2-1
v_call: TRBV10-1
cdr3_length: 14

cdr3_nt: TGTGCCAGCAGCCCGGGGGGGACCGGGGCCAACGTCCTGACTTTC
cdr3_aa: CASSPGGTGANVLTF
d_call: TRBD2
clone_size: NA
j_call: TRBJ2-6
v_call: TRBV5-4
cdr3_length: 15

cdr3_nt: TGTGCCAGCAGTTTGGCAGGGCCGAGGTCCACTGAAGCTTTCTTT
cdr3_aa: CASSLAGPRSTEAFF
d_call: NA
clone_size: NA
j_call: TRBJ1-1
v_call: TRBV28
cdr3_length: 15

cdr3_nt: TGTGCCAGCAGCTTAGCGATGGGGGGGGGCTCCTACGAGCAGTACTTC
cdr3_aa: CASSLAMGGGSYEQYF
d_call: TRBD2
clone_size: NA
j_call: TRBJ2-7
v_call: TRBV7-9
cdr3_length: 16

cdr3_nt: TGCGCCAGCAGCCAATGGACATGGGGTGAAAAACTGTTTTTT
cdr3_aa: CASSQWTWGEKLFF
d_call: NA
clone_size: NA
j_call: TRBJ1-4
v_call: TRBV4-1
cdr3_length: 14

cdr3_nt: TGCGCCAGCAGCACCTCGGGACAGGGGTTCAATGAGCAGTTCTTC
cdr3_aa: CASSTSGQGFNEQFF
d_call: TRBD1
clone_size: NA
j_call: TRBJ2-1
v_call: TRBV5-1
cdr3_length: 15

cdr3_nt: TGTGCCAGCAGCTTATCAAGCGGAGGGGCCGGGGAGCTGTTTTTT
cdr3_aa: CASSLSSGGAGELFF
d_call: NA
clone_size: NA
j_call: TRBJ2-2
v_call: TRBV7-3
cdr3_length: 15

cdr3_nt: TGTGCCAGCAGCTACGGGACAGGGAGGGATGAGCAGTTCTTC
cdr3_aa: CASSYGTGRDEQFF
d_call: TRBD1
clone_size: NA
j_call: TRBJ2-1
v_call: TRBV5-4
cdr3_length: 14

cdr3_nt: TGCAGTGCCGAGGGGCGGACTGAAGCTTTCTTT
cdr3_aa: CSAEGRTEAFF
d_call: NA
clone_size: NA
j_call: TRBJ1-1
v_call: TRBV20-1
cdr3_length: 11

cdr3_nt: TGTGCCAGCAGTCGGGGGGCCGAGCAGGGCTACACCTTC
cdr3_aa: CASSRGAEQGYTF
d_call: NA
clone_size: once
j_call: TRBJ1-2
v_call: TRBV6-5
cdr3_length: 13

cdr3_nt: TGTGCCAGCATCGACCGGACTAATGAAAAACTGTTTTTT
cdr3_aa: CASIDRTNEKLFF
d_call: NA
clone_size: NA
j_call: TRBJ1-4
v_call: TRBV28
cdr3_length: 13

cdr3_nt: TGTGCTAGCAGCTCGACTAGCGGGCTTAGCACAGATACGCAGTATTTT
cdr3_aa: CASSSTSGLSTDTQYF
d_call: TRBD2
clone_size: NA
j_call: TRBJ2-3
v_call: TRBV7-7
cdr3_length: 16

cdr3_nt: TGTGCCAGCAGCTCAAACCTAACAGGCCCCGGGCTGCCCCAGCATTTT
cdr3_aa: CASSSNLTGPGLPQHF
d_call: NA
clone_size: NA
j_call: TRBJ1-5
v_call: TRBV7-2
cdr3_length: 16

cdr3_nt: TGCGCCAGCAGTCAATCGTGGGGACAGAGCTCCTACGAGCAGTACTTC
cdr3_aa: CASSQSWGQSSYEQYF
d_call: TRBD1
clone_size: large
j_call: TRBJ2-7
v_call: TRBV23-1
cdr3_length: 16

cdr3_nt: TGTGCCAGCAGTTTTTCCCGACAGGTTAATCAGCCCCAGCATTTT
cdr3_aa: CASSFSRQVNQPQHF
d_call: NA
clone_size: NA
j_call: TRBJ1-5
v_call: TRBV28
cdr3_length: 15

cdr3_nt: TGTGCCAGTAGTATAGGAGGACAGCTACTAAAAGGGGATGAGCAGTTCTTC
cdr3_aa: CASSIGGQLLKGDEQFF
d_call: NA
clone_size: NA
j_call: TRBJ2-1
v_call: TRBV19
cdr3_length: 17

cdr3_nt: TGTGCCAGCAGTGACGGCGGTGACACAGATACGCAGTATTTT
cdr3_aa: CASSDGGDTDTQYF
d_call: NA
clone_size: NA
j_call: TRBJ2-3
v_call: TRBV6-4
cdr3_length: 14

cdr3_nt: TGTGCCAGCAGTTTACGGGGACAGGGGAGCTATGGCTACACCTTC
cdr3_aa: CASSLRGQGSYGYTF
d_call: TRBD1
clone_size: few
j_call: TRBJ1-2
v_call: TRBV28
cdr3_length: 15

cdr3_nt: TGTGCCAGCCACAGGCTGGGCAATGAGCAGTTCTTC
cdr3_aa: CASHRLGNEQFF
d_call: NA
clone_size: NA
j_call: TRBJ2-1
v_call: TRBV5-6
cdr3_length: 12

cdr3_nt: TGTGCCAGCAGCCAAGGGACGGGAGCACCTGGGGCCAACGTCCTGACTTTC
cdr3_aa: CASSQGTGAPGANVLTF
d_call: NA
clone_size: NA
j_call: TRBJ2-6
v_call: TRBV14
cdr3_length: 17

cdr3_nt: TGTGCCAGCAGAGACCGGGACAGCGACACTGAAGCTTTCTTT
cdr3_aa: CASRDRDSDTEAFF
d_call: TRBD1
clone_size: NA
j_call: TRBJ1-1
v_call: TRBV6-6
cdr3_length: 14

cdr3_nt: TGTGCCAGTAGTGACACAGGGGCAACTAATGAAAAACTGTTTTTT
cdr3_aa: CASSDTGATNEKLFF
d_call: TRBD1
clone_size: NA
j_call: TRBJ1-4
v_call: TRBV19
cdr3_length: 15

cdr3_nt: TGTGCCAGCAGTGATTCAAGCGGGGGGGCGACAGATACGCAGTATTTT
cdr3_aa: CASSDSSGGATDTQYF
d_call: TRBD2
clone_size: once
j_call: TRBJ2-3
v_call: TRBV6-4
cdr3_length: 16

cdr3_nt: TGTGCCAGCAGCTTCAGGGGGAGCTCCTACAATGAGCAGTTCTTC
cdr3_aa: CASSFRGSSYNEQFF
d_call: TRBD1
clone_size: few
j_call: TRBJ2-1
v_call: TRBV7-2
cdr3_length: 15

cdr3_nt: NA
cdr3_aa: CASSFGSGGTEAFF
d_call: NA
clone_size: NA
j_call: TRBJ1-1
v_call: TRBV5-1
cdr3_length: 14

cdr3_nt: TGTGCCAGCTCACCAGTGACAGGGAACACCGGGGAGCTGTTTTTT
cdr3_aa: CASSPVTGNTGELFF
d_call: NA
clone_size: NA
j_call: TRBJ2-2
v_call: TRBV18
cdr3_length: 15

cdr3_nt: TGTGCCAGCAGCGTGGGACAGCTCTATGGCTACACCTTC
cdr3_aa: CASSVGQLYGYTF
d_call: TRBD1
clone_size: NA
j_call: TRBJ1-2
v_call: TRBV11-3
cdr3_length: 13

cdr3_nt: TGTGCCAGCAGTTTATCTGACCCGCCTAAGAGGTACTTC
cdr3_aa: CASSLSDPPKRYF
d_call: NA
clone_size: NA
j_call: TRBJ2-7
v_call: TRBV28
cdr3_length: 13

cdr3_nt: TGTGCCAGCAGTCGTACCGGGACAGGTCCTCCAGGGAGCCAGCATTTT
cdr3_aa: CASSRTGTGPPGSQHF
d_call: TRBD1
clone_size: NA
j_call: TRBJ1-5
v_call: TRBV19
cdr3_length: 16

cdr3_nt: TGTGCCAGCAGTAACCCGGTCGAGCAGTACTTC
cdr3_aa: CASSNPVEQYF
d_call: NA
clone_size: NA
j_call: TRBJ2-7
v_call: TRBV28
cdr3_length: 11

cdr3_nt: TGTGCCAGCAGCGCCTCAGGGGATCTTGAACTGTTTTTT
cdr3_aa: CASSASGDLELFF
d_call: NA
clone_size: NA
j_call: TRBJ1-4
v_call: TRBV9
cdr3_length: 13

cdr3_nt: TGTGCCAGCTCACCGAAGACCACTAACTATGGCTACACCTTC
cdr3_aa: CASSPKTTNYGYTF
d_call: NA
clone_size: NA
j_call: TRBJ1-2
v_call: TRBV18
cdr3_length: 14

cdr3_nt: TGTGCCAGCAGCCCACTGAGGGCGGAGGAAAAACTGTTTTTT
cdr3_aa: CASSPLRAEEKLFF
d_call: NA
clone_size: NA
j_call: TRBJ1-4
v_call: TRBV11-2
cdr3_length: 14

cdr3_nt: TGTGCCAGCAGCTTGGGAGGGCTAACCGGGGAGCTGTTTTTT
cdr3_aa: CASSLGGLTGELFF
d_call: TRBD2
clone_size: NA
j_call: TRBJ2-2
v_call: TRBV7-9
cdr3_length: 14

cdr3_nt: TGTGCCAGCAGCTTAGGGGGGCCCTCCTCCTACGAGCAGTACTTC
cdr3_aa: CASSLGGPSSYEQYF
d_call: NA
clone_size: once
j_call: TRBJ2-7
v_call: TRBV7-8
cdr3_length: 15

cdr3_nt: TGCAGCGTGGCGCGGGGGAACACAGATACGCAGTATTTT
cdr3_aa: CSVARGNTDTQYF
d_call: TRBD2
clone_size: once
j_call: TRBJ2-3
v_call: TRBV29-1
cdr3_length: 13

cdr3_nt: TGTGCCAGCAGCCGAACGAGCTCTGGAAACACCATATATTTT
cdr3_aa: CASSRTSSGNTIYF
d_call: NA
clone_size: once
j_call: TRBJ1-3
v_call: TRBV11-2
cdr3_length: 14

cdr3_nt: TGCGCCAGCAGCTTGGGGGGGACGGACCTAGCCAAAAACATTCAGTACTTC
cdr3_aa: CASSLGGTDLAKNIQYF
d_call: NA
clone_size: NA
j_call: TRBJ2-4
v_call: TRBV5-1
cdr3_length: 17

cdr3_nt: TGTGCCAGCAGTGAGAGCGGGACAGTCGGCTACACCTTC
cdr3_aa: CASSESGTVGYTF
d_call: TRBD1
clone_size: NA
j_call: TRBJ1-2
v_call: TRBV28
cdr3_length: 13

cdr3_nt: TGTGCTAGTGGTCTACAGGGGGCCCCTGAAGCTTTCTTT
cdr3_aa: CASGLQGAPEAFF
d_call: TRBD1
clone_size: NA
j_call: TRBJ1-1
v_call: TRBV12-5
cdr3_length: 13

cdr3_nt: TGTGCCAGCAGTTCACAGGGGTGGGCAGATACGCAGTATTTT
cdr3_aa: CASSSQGWADTQYF
d_call: TRBD1
clone_size: NA
j_call: TRBJ2-3
v_call: TRBV6-6
cdr3_length: 14

cdr3_nt: TGCGCCAGCAGCTTGGCCGGGACAGGGGGCACAGATACGCAGTATTTT
cdr3_aa: CASSLAGTGGTDTQYF
d_call: TRBD1
clone_size: NA
j_call: TRBJ2-3
v_call: TRBV5-1
cdr3_length: 16

cdr3_nt: TGCGCCAGCAGTGTGTGGTCGAACACCGGGGAGCTGTTTTTT
cdr3_aa: CASSVWSNTGELFF
d_call: NA
clone_size: NA
j_call: TRBJ2-2
v_call: TRBV10-2
cdr3_length: 14

cdr3_nt: TGTGCCACCAGCGGGGGAGGACACAGGTTGGGGCCTAATTCACCCCTCCACTTT
cdr3_aa: CATSGGGHRLGPNSPLHF
d_call: NA
clone_size: NA
j_call: TRBJ1-6
v_call: TRBV15
cdr3_length: 18

cdr3_nt: TGTGCCAGTAGGCGGGGGGATCGTGATAATTCACCCCTCCACTTT
cdr3_aa: CASRRGDRDNSPLHF
d_call: NA
clone_size: NA
j_call: TRBJ1-6
v_call: TRBV19
cdr3_length: 15

cdr3_nt: TGTGCCAGCAGCAGGCGGGAGGGCCCTTACGAGCAGTACTTC
cdr3_aa: CASSRREGPYEQYF
d_call: TRBD2
clone_size: once
j_call: TRBJ2-7
v_call: TRBV7-2
cdr3_length: 14

cdr3_nt: TGTGCCAGCAGCTTTACCGGGATCGGCGGGGAGCTGTTTTTT
cdr3_aa: CASSFTGIGGELFF
d_call: NA
clone_size: NA
j_call: TRBJ2-2
v_call: TRBV11-1
cdr3_length: 14

cdr3_nt: TGTGCCAGCAGTCTCCAGGGGGTCTATGGCTACACCTTC
cdr3_aa: CASSLQGVYGYTF
d_call: TRBD1
clone_size: NA
j_call: TRBJ1-2
v_call: TRBV6-5
cdr3_length: 13

cdr3_nt: TGTGCCAGCAGACGGAGGGGTGTGAACACTGAAGCTTTCTTT
cdr3_aa: CASRRRGVNTEAFF
d_call: NA
clone_size: NA
j_call: TRBJ1-1
v_call: TRBV2
cdr3_length: 14

cdr3_nt: TGTGCCAGCAGTCTAACAGGGGAAACGCAGTATTTT
cdr3_aa: CASSLTGETQYF
d_call: TRBD1
clone_size: once
j_call: TRBJ2-3
v_call: TRBV27
cdr3_length: 12

cdr3_nt: TGTGCCAGCGCCAACGGGGGGGACTCCTACGAGCAGTACTTC
cdr3_aa: CASANGGDSYEQYF
d_call: TRBD2
clone_size: once
j_call: TRBJ2-7
v_call: TRBV2
cdr3_length: 14

cdr3_nt: TGTGCCAGCAGTTCCCCCGTTAGGACCGTCAATGAGCAGTTCTTC
cdr3_aa: CASSSPVRTVNEQFF
d_call: NA
clone_size: NA
j_call: TRBJ2-1
v_call: TRBV28
cdr3_length: 15

cdr3_nt: TGTGCCAGCAGCCCAGCGGGGGGGGGAGAACGGGAGACCCAGTACTTC
cdr3_aa: CASSPAGGGERETQYF
d_call: TRBD2
clone_size: NA
j_call: TRBJ2-5
v_call: TRBV7-6
cdr3_length: 16

cdr3_nt: TGTGCCAGCAGTTACACCGGGACAGTCTACGAGCAGTACTTC
cdr3_aa: CASSYTGTVYEQYF
d_call: TRBD1
clone_size: NA
j_call: TRBJ2-7
v_call: TRBV6-6
cdr3_length: 14

cdr3_nt: TGTGCCAGCTCACCTCGGGGCACAGATACGCAGTATTTT
cdr3_aa: CASSPRGTDTQYF
d_call: NA
clone_size: NA
j_call: TRBJ2-3
v_call: TRBV18
cdr3_length: 13